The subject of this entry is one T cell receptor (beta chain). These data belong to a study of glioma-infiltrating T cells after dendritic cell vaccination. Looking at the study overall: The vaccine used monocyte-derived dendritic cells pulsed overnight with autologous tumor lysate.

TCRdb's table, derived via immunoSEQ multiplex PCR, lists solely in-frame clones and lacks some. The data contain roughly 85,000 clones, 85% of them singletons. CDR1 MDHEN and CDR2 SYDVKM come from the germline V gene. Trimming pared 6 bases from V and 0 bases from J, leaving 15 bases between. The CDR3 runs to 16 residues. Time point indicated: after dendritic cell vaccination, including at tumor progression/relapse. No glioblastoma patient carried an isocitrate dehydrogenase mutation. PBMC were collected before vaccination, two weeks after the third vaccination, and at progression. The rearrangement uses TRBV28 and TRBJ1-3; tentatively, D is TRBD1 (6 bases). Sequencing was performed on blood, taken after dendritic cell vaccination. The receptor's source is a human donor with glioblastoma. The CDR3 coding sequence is TGTGCCAGCAGACCCGGACAGAGAACCTCTGGAAACACCATATATTTT. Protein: CASRPGQRTSGNTIYF.